This TCR beta chain came from a study of vaccination and CD4 T cells after COVID-19. This clonotype was seen a few times. Its antigen remains unidentified. The treatment here: 10-day PBMC culture with coronavirus spike peptide pools or control peptides (ViraFEST assay). CDR3 length: 18 amino acids. CDR1 and CDR2 (germline): SGHVS, FQNEAQ. Trimming pared 1 base from V and 0 bases from J, leaving 16 bases between. An Oncomine TCR Beta short-read assay was used to sequence the DNA from cultured CD4+ T cells. TCRdb reanalysed the PCR reads using MiXCR and keeps one entry per CDR3 protein. This repertoire shows more than 9,500 distinct CDR3 sequences, roughly 48% found once; its top ten account for more than 14%.

The sequence was collected from a human donor who had recovered from COVID-19. This chain uses TRBV7-8 with TRBJ1-5, with TRBD1 as a possible D gene (6 bases). The sample taken for sequencing was CD4+ T cells from blood, cultured in vitro. Here the CDR3 reads CASSLVLGGGISNQPQHF. The CDR3 coding sequence is TGTGCCAGCAGCTTAGTCTTAGGGGGAGGGATTAGCAATCAGCCCCAGCATTTT. The full variable domain, with the rest looked up from reference TRBV7-8 and TRBJ1-5, is GAGVSQSPRYKVAKRGQDVALRCDPISGHVSLFWYQQALGQGPEFLTYFQNEAQLDKSGLPSDRFFAERPEGSVSTLKIQRTQQEDSAVYLCASSLVLGGGISNQPQHFGDGTRLSIL.